The rows below give T cell receptor beta chains drawn from one sample of a study of Ad26.COV2.S vaccination and SARS-CoV-2 variants. Method: immunoSEQ multiplex PCR; TCRdb's copy keeps in-frame clones and lacks some. The table records 300,000 to 400,000 clones, about nine tenths of them present only once. Sample: peripheral blood, taken in a trial of Ad26.COV2.S vaccine versus placebo. Receptors originate from a person between 18 and 59 years old who received the Ad26.COV2.S COVID-19 vaccine or a placebo. The conserved cysteine and the conserved F or W are not part of the CDR3 here. D genes are given only for firm matches. Clone size is shown for a subset of rows, as once, few, many or a class of expanded clone.

clone_size	v_call	d_call	j_call	cdr3_aa
.	TRBV5-1	.	TRBJ2-7	ASSGGNSYEQY
.	TRBV6-2/TRBV6-3	.	TRBJ1-5	ASSYGLGRQPQH
.	TRBV19	TRBD1	TRBJ2-5	ASSGRTGLQETQY
.	TRBV4-3	TRBD1	TRBJ1-2	ASSQGGTGGHYGYT
.	TRBV7-6	TRBD1	TRBJ1-5	ASSSGQGADQPQH
once	TRBV5-1	TRBD1	TRBJ2-1	ASSSGQTYNEQF
.	TRBV6-6	TRBD2	TRBJ2-7	ATSFGGAGWLDEQY
.	TRBV7-3	.	TRBJ1-1	ASSSRVAVIRGTEAF
.	TRBV4-2	TRBD1	TRBJ1-3	ASSQEQGAGNTIY
.	TRBV10-3	TRBD2	TRBJ2-3	AISALLAGGGSSTDTQY
.	TRBV7-9	.	TRBJ1-5	ASSPYAGGSNQPQH
.	TRBV15	.	TRBJ1-5	ATRLNKLGKGQPQH
.	TRBV5-1	.	TRBJ2-2	ASSLGVANTGELF
.	TRBV12-3/TRBV12-4	.	TRBJ1-1	ASTRGGGKEAF
.	TRBV6-2/TRBV6-3	.	TRBJ1-6	ASSYPGRDSPLH
.	TRBV2	.	TRBJ2-1	ASRRPGETRHNEQF